Listed here are 6 T cell receptor beta chains from one sample, sequenced in a study of T cells expressing NK-cell markers (dated by TCRdb to 2020 to 2021). Library preparation used 5' RACE. For sequencing, an Illumina HiSeq 2000 was employed. Based on TCRdb reprocessing of the reads, there is one entry per CDR3 protein sequence, and DNA is missing. This sample's records show some 600,000 distinct CDR3 sequences. Clones ranked in the top ten supply approximately 3.6% of the sample. Input material: blood T cells: a sorted CD56 or NKG2C T cell subset, CD4+ or CD8+ T cells, or bulk PBMC T cells (not recorded which). The receptor set was obtained from a man between 18 and 29 years old in good health. Donor details come from another sample of the same person, matched by shared clones.

The CDR3 here is CASSQKNTEAFF. This chain connects TRBV25-1 to TRBJ1-1. CDR3 length: 12 residues. Germline CDR1 MGHDK, CDR2 SYGVNS.

The rearrangement uses TRBV5-4 and TRBJ2-1; TCRdb returns TRBD2, unconfirmable since there is no DNA. Germline CDR1 and CDR2: SGHNT and YYREEE (reference sequence). The CDR3 consists of 15 residues. The CDR3 sequence is CASSVVTSGKNEQFF.

The chain links TRBV28 to TRBJ2-3; TCRdb outputs TRBD1, but without DNA this stays unchecked. The CDR3 extends over 20 amino acids. Germline values: CDR1 MDHEN, CDR2 SYDVKM. Here the CDR3 reads CASSFRADRGRRTSTDTQYF.

The chain carries TRBV5-1 and TRBJ2-1; TCRdb indicates TRBD2, and absent DNA this call remains unverified. The CDR3 is 14 amino acids. Germline V CDR1 and CDR2: SGHRS, YFSETQ. The CDR3 here is CASSYLAGEYEQFF.

V and J are TRBV20-1 and TRBJ2-3; the D gene TCRdb calls, TRBD1, cannot be checked with no DNA. The CDR3 covers 16 residues. Germline V gene data show CDR1 as DFQATT and CDR2 as SNEGSKA (reference sequence). CDR3 region: CSAKRDSGTATDTQYF.

The rearrangement uses TRBV7-2 and TRBJ2-3; TCRdb names TRBD2, which stays unverified in the absence of DNA. The CDR3 runs to 17 residues. The V gene's germline CDR1 is SGHTA and CDR2 FQGNSA. CDR3 protein: CASSLGASGIRGDTQYF.